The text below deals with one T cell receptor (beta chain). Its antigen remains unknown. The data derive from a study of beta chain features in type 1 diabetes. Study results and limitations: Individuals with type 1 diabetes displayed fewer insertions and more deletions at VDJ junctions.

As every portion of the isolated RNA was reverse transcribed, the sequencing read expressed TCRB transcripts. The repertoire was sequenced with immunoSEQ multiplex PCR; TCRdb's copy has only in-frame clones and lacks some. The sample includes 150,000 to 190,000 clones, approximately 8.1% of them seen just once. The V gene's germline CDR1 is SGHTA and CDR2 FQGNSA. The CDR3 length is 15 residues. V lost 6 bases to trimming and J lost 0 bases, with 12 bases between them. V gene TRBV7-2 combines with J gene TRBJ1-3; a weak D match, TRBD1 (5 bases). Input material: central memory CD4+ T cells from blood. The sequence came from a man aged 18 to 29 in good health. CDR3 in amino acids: CASRPQGTSGNTIYF. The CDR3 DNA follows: TGTGCCAGCAGACCTCAGGGCACCTCTGGAAACACCATATATTTT.